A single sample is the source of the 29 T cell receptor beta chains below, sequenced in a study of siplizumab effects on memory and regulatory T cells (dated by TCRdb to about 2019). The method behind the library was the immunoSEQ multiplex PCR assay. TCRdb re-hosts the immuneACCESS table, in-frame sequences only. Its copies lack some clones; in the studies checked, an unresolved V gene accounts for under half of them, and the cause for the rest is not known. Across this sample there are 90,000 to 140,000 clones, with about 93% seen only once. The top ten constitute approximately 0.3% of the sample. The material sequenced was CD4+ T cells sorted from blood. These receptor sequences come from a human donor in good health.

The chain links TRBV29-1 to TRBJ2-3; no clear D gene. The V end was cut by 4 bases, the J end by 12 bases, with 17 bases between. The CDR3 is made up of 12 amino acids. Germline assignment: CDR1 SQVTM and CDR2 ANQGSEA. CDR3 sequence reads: CSVGSFSTSQYF. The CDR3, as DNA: TGCAGCGTTGGATCGTTCTCAACGTCCCAGTATTTT.

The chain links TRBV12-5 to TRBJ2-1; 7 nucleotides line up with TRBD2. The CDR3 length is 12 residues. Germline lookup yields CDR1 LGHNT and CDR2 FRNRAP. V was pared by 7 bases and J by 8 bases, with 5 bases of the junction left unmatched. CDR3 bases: TGTGCTAGTGTTAGGGACTATTATGAGCAGTTCTTC. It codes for CASVRDYYEQFF. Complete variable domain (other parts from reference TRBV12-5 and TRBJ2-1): DARVTQTPRHKVTEMGQEVTMRCQPILGHNTVFWYRQTMMQGLELLAYFRNRAPLDDSGMPKDRFSAEMPDATLATLKIQPSEPRDSAVYFCASVRDYYEQFFGPGTRLTVL.

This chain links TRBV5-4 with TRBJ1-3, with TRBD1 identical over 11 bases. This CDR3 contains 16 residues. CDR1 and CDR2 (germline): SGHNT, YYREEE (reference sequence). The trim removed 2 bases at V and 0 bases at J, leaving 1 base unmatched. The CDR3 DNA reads TGTGCCAGCAGCTTAGGGACAGGGGGCTCTGGAAACACCATATATTTT. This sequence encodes CASSLGTGGSGNTIYF. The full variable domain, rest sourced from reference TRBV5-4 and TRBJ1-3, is ETGVTQSPTHLIKTRGQQVTLRCSSQSGHNTVSWYQQALGQGPQFIFQYYREEENGRGNFPPRFSGLQFPNYSSELNVNALELDDSALYLCASSLGTGGSGNTIYFGEGSWLTVV.

CDR3 residues: CASSSRRRQPNNEQFF. CDR3 bases: TGTGCCAGCAGCAGTCGAAGGAGACAGCCCAACAATGAGCAGTTCTTC. The gene calls are TRBV21-1 and TRBJ2-1; the listed D gene, TRBD1, was not tested against the DNA. TRBV21-1 represents a pseudogene. The CDR3 covers 16 residues.

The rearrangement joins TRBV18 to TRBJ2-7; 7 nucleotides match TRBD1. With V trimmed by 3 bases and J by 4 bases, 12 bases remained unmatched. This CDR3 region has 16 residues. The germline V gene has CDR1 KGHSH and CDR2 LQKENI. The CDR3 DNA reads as TGTGCCAGCTCACCTTACCTCCAGACAGGGACGTACGAGCAGTACTTC. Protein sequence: CASSPYLQTGTYEQYF. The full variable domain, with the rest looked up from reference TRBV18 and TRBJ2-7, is NAGVMQNPRHLVRRRGQEARLRCSPMKGHSHVYWYRQLPEEGLKFMVYLQKENIIDESGMPKERFSAEFPKEGPSILRIQQVVRGDSAAYFCASSPYLQTGTYEQYFGPGTRLTVT.

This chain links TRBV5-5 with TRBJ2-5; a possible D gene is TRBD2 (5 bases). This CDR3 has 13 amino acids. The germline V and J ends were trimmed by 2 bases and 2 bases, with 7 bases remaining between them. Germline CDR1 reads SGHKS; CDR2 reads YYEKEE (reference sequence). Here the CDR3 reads CASSFGGQETQYF. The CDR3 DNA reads TGTGCCAGCAGCTTTGGAGGACAAGAGACCCAGTACTTC.

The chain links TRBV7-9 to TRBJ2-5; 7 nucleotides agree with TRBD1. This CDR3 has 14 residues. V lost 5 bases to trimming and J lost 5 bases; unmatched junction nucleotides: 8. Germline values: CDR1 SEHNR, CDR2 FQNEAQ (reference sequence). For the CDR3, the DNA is TGTGCCAGCAGCCCCCGGACAGGTGGGGAGACCCAGTACTTC. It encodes CASSPRTGGETQYF.

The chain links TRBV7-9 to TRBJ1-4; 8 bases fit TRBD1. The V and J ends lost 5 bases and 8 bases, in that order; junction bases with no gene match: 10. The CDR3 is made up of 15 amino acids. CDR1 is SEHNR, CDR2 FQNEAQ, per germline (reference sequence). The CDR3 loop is CASSTRTGRVEKLFF. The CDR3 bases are TGTGCCAGCAGCACCCGGACAGGGAGAGTCGAAAAACTGTTTTTT.

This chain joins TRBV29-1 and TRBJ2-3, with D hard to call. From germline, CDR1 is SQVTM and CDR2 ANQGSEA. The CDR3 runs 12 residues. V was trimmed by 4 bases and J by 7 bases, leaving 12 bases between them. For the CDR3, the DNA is TGCAGCGTTGTGGCAGCCGCGAATACGCAGTATTTT. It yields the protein CSVVAAANTQYF.

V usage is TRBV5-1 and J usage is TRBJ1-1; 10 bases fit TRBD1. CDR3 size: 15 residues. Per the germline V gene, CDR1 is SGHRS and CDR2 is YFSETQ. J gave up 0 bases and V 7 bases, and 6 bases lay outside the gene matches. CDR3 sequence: CASLRDRGLNTEAFF. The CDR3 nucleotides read TGCGCCAGCCTCCGGGACAGGGGTTTGAACACTGAAGCTTTCTTT.

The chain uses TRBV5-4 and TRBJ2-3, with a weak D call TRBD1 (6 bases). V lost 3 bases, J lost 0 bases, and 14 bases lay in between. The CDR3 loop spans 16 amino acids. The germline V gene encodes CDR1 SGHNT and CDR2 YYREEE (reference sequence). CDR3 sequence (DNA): TGTGCCAGCAGCTATCCTGGGGGCACTAGCACAGATACGCAGTATTTT. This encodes CASSYPGGTSTDTQYF.

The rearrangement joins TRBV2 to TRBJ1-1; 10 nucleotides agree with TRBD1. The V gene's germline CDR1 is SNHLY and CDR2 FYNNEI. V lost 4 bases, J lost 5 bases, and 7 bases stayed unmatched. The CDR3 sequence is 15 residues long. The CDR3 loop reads CASSATGGARTEAFF. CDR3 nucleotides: TGTGCCAGCAGTGCGACAGGGGGCGCGAGGACTGAAGCTTTCTTT.

In nucleotides, the CDR3 is TGTGCCAGCAGCTTAGATCGCGGCAGCCGGCTAACTGAAGCTTTCTTT. It is translated as CASSLDRGSRLTEAFF. The V and J genes are TRBV11-2 and TRBJ1-1; D gene unclear. Germline-derived CDR1 and CDR2 are SGHAT and FQNNGV. This CDR3 contains 16 residues. Trimming cost V 0 bases and J 5 bases, with 16 bases left between them.

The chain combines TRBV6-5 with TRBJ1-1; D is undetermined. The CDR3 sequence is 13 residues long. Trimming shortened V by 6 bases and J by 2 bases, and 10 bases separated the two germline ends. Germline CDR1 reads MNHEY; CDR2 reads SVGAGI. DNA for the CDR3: TGTGCCAGCAGCTGGGGTCCTAACACTGAAGCTTTCTTT. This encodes CASSWGPNTEAFF.

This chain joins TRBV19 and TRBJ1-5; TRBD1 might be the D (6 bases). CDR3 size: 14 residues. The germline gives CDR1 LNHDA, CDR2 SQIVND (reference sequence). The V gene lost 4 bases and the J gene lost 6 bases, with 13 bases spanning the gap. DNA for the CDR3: TGTGCCAGTAGTACACAGGGCTGGGGTCAGCCCCAGCATTTT. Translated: CASSTQGWGQPQHF.

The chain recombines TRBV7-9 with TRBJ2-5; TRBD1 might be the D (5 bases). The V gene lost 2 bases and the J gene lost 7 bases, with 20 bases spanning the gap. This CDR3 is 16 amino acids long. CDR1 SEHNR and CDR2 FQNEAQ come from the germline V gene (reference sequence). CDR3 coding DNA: TGTGCCAGCAGCTTAACGGTTGGGGTCACTACAGGGACCCAGTACTTC. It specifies CASSLTVGVTTGTQYF.

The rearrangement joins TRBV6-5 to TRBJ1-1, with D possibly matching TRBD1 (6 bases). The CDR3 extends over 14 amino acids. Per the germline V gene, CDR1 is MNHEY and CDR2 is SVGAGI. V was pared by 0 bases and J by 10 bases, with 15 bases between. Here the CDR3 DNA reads TGTGCCAGCAGTTACTCATTACAGGGAAGGGTAGCTTTCTTT. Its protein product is CASSYSLQGRVAFF.

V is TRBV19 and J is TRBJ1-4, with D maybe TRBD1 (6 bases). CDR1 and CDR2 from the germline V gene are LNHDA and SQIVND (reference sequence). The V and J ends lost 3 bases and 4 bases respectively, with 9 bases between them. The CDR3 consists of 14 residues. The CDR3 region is CASSINRVNEKLFF. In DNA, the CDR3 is TGTGCCAGTAGTATTAACAGGGTTAATGAAAAACTGTTTTTT.

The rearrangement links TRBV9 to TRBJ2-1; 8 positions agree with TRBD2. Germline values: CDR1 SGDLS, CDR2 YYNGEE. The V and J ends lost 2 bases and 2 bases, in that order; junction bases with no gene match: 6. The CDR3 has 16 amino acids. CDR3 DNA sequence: TGTGCCAGCAGCGTGGGGGGAGCGGGAGCCTACAATGAGCAGTTCTTC. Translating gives CASSVGGAGAYNEQFF.

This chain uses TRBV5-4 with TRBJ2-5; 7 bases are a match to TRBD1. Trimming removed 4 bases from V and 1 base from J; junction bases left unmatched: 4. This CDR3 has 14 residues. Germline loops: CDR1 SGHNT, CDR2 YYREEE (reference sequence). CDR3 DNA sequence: TGTGCCAGCAGCCTGGGACAGCTCCAAGAGACCCAGTACTTC. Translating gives CASSLGQLQETQYF. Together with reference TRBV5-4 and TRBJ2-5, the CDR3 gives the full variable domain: ETGVTQSPTHLIKTRGQQVTLRCSSQSGHNTVSWYQQALGQGPQFIFQYYREEENGRGNFPPRFSGLQFPNYSSELNVNALELDDSALYLCASSLGQLQETQYFGPGTRLLVL.

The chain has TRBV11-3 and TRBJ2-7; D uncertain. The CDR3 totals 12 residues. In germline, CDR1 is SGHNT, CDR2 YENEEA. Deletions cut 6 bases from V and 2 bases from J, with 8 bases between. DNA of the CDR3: TGTGCCAGCAGTTCCGACACCTACGAGCAGTACTTC. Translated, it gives CASSSDTYEQYF.

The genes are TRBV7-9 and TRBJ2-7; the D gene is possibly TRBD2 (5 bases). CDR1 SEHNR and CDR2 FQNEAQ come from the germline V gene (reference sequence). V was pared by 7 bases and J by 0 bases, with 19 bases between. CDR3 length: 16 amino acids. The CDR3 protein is CASTNPRGGASYEQYF. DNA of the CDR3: TGTGCCAGCACCAACCCCCGGGGTGGTGCCTCCTACGAGCAGTACTTC.

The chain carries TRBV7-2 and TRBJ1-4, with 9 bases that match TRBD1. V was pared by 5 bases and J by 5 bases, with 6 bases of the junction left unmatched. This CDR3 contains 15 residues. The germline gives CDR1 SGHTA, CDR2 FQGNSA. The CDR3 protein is CASSGTGGANEKLFF. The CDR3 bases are TGTGCCAGCAGCGGCACAGGGGGCGCGAATGAAAAACTGTTTTTT. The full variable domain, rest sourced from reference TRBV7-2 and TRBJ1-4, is GAGVSQSPSNKVTEKGKDVELRCDPISGHTALYWYRQSLGQGLEFLIYFQGNSAPDKSGLPSDRFSAERTGGSVSTLTIQRTQQEDSAVYLCASSGTGGANEKLFFGSGTQLSVL.

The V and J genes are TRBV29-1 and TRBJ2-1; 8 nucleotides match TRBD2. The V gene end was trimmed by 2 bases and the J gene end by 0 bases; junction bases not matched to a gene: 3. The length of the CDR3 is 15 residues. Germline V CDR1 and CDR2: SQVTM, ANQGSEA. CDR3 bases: TGCAGCGTTGAAATGGGACTAGACTCCTACAATGAGCAGTTCTTC. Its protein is CSVEMGLDSYNEQFF.

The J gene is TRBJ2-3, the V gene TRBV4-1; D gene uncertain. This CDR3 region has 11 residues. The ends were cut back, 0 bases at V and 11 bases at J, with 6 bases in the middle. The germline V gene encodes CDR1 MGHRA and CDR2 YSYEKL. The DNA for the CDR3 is TGCGCCAGCAGCCAAGAGCAAAGGCAGTATTTT. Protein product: CASSQEQRQYF.

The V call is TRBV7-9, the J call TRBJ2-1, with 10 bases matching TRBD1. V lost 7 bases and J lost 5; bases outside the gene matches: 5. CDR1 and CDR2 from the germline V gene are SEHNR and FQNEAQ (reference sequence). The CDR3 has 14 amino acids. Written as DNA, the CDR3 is TGTGCCAGCAACGGACAGGGGGTGGACAATGAGCAGTTCTTC. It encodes CASNGQGVDNEQFF. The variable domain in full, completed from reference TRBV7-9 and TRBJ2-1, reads DTGVSQNPRHKITKRGQNVTFRCDPISEHNRLYWYRQTLGQGPEFLTYFQNEAQLEKSRLLSDRFSAERPKGSFSTLEIQRTEQGDSAMYLCASNGQGVDNEQFFGPGTRLTVL.

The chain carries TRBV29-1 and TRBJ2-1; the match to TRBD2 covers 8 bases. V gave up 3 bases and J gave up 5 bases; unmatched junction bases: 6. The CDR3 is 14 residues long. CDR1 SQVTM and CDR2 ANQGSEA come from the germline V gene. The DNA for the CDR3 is TGCAGCGTTGACGTTAGCGGGATAAACAATGAGCAGTTCTTC. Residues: CSVDVSGINNEQFF.

CDR3 sequence (DNA): TGTGCCAGCAGTTTTTTCGGGACAAAGAACACTGAAGCTTTCTTT. Amino acids: CASSFFGTKNTEAFF. The chain joins TRBV27 to TRBJ1-1, with D perhaps TRBD1 (6 bases). Germline loops: CDR1 MNHEY, CDR2 SMNVEV (reference sequence). With 3 bases removed from V and 1 base from J, the gap between germline ends came to 12 bases. This CDR3 is 15 amino acids long.

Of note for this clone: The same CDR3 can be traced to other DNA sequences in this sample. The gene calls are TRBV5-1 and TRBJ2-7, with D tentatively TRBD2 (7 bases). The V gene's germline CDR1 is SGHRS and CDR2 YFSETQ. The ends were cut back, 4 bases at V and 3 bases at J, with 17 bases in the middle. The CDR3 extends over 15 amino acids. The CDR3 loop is CASSPGGRSIYEQYF. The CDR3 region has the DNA TGCGCCAGCAGCCCCGGGGGGCGATCCATCTACGAGCAGTACTTC.